These 24 T cell receptor beta chains came from one sample sequenced in a study of blood T cell repertoires in COVID-19 (dated by TCRdb to about 2020). The library was built by means of the immunoSEQ multiplex PCR assay. TCRdb's version of the immuneACCESS table is confined to in-frame rearrangements and falls short of the full clone set. An unresolved V gene accounts for under half of the shortfall where checked; the remainder is of unknown origin. For this sample there are 300,000 to 450,000 clones; approximately 81% appear just once. Together, the top ten hold approximately 3.6% of the sample. Material for sequencing was peripheral blood. Receptors originate from a woman aged 18-30 years with acute or convalescent COVID-19.

This clone occurred once. The genes are TRBV9 and TRBJ1-1; 9 positions match TRBD1. CDR3 size: 16 residues. The germline V gene has CDR1 SGDLS and CDR2 YYNGEE. J lost 4 bases, V lost 3 bases, and 10 bases had no gene match. CDR3 protein: CASSATGGVLRTEAFF. The CDR3 DNA is TGTGCCAGCAGCGCCACAGGGGGCGTTTTACGCACTGAAGCTTTCTTT.

V gene TRBV7-2 combines with J gene TRBJ2-3, with D uncertain. V was trimmed by 5 bases and J by 0 bases, leaving 3 bases between them. The CDR3 is made up of 12 amino acids. CDR1 SGHTA and CDR2 FQGNSA come from the germline V gene. CDR3 in amino acids: CASSPSTDTQYF. In nucleotides, the CDR3 is TGTGCCAGCAGCCCTAGCACAGATACGCAGTATTTT.

The genes are TRBV12-3 or TRBV12-4 and TRBJ1-2; D remains unclear. The CDR3 contains 12 residues. The ends were cut back, 7 bases at V and 2 bases at J, with 8 bases in the middle. In nucleotides, the CDR3 is TGTGCCAGCACCCTAGTCAACTATGGCTACACCTTC. This sequence encodes CASTLVNYGYTF.

This clone showed up just once. This chain uses TRBV4-2 with TRBJ2-7; 10 nucleotides line up with TRBD1. CDR3 size: 15 residues. The V gene's germline CDR1 is LGHNA and CDR2 YNFKEQ. V trimming: 6 bases; J trimming: 7 bases; junction bases outside the gene matches: 12. CDR3 loop: CASSPLDRGVGEQYF. CDR3 nucleotide sequence: TGTGCCAGCAGTCCCCTGGACAGGGGGGTAGGGGAGCAGTACTTC.

This chain joins TRBV5-6 and TRBJ2-2; 8 bases map to TRBD1. This CDR3 has 15 amino acids. Germline assignment: CDR1 SGHDT and CDR2 YYEEEE. The J segment lost 5 bases and the V segment lost 1 base, leaving 4 bases of the junction unmatched. CDR3 nucleotides: TGTGCCAGCAGCTTGCTGCAGGGGGCAACCGGGGAGCTGTTTTTT. Amino acids: CASSLLQGATGELFF.

This chain uses TRBV7-9 with TRBJ2-3, with a weak D call TRBD1 (6 bases). The CDR3 contains 15 residues. V shed 1 base and J shed 4 bases, with 12 bases lying between them. From germline, CDR1 is SEHNR and CDR2 FQNEAQ (reference sequence). The CDR3 sequence is CASSLGSGDADTQYF. Written as DNA, the CDR3 is TGTGCCAGCAGCTTAGGGTCAGGGGACGCAGATACGCAGTATTTT. Based on the CDR3 plus reference TRBV7-9 and TRBJ2-3, the full variable domain is DTGVSQNPRHKITKRGQNVTFRCDPISEHNRLYWYRQTLGQGPEFLTYFQNEAQLEKSRLLSDRFSAERPKGSFSTLEIQRTEQGDSAMYLCASSLGSGDADTQYFGPGTRLTVL.

J is TRBJ1-1 and V is TRBV29-1; 7 bases map to TRBD1. The CDR3 totals 13 residues. CDR1 is SQVTM and CDR2 is ANQGSEA in the germline V gene. The junction had 7 bases not matched to a gene; V was cut back by 2 bases and J by 7 bases. The CDR3 nucleotides read TGCAGCGTTGAAAAGGCTACAGGGGTTGAAGCTTTCTTT. It codes for CSVEKATGVEAFF.

The chain has TRBV19 and TRBJ1-5; 8 bases match TRBD1. Germline V gene lookup returns CDR1 LNHDA and CDR2 SQIVND (reference sequence). V lost 2 bases to trimming and J lost 4 bases; unmatched junction nucleotides: 4. The CDR3 covers 15 residues. The CDR3 loop reads CASSIWTGPNQPQHF. CDR3 DNA sequence: TGTGCCAGTAGTATATGGACAGGGCCAAATCAGCCCCAGCATTTT.

The V call is TRBV24-1, the J call TRBJ1-1; no reliable D call. Germline lookup yields CDR1 KGHDR and CDR2 SFDVKD. Trimming removed 2 bases at V and 2 bases at J, with 11 bases between. This CDR3 comprises 15 residues. The DNA for the CDR3 is TGTGCCACCAGTGATTCGCGGATTTCCAACACTGAAGCTTTCTTT. This codes for CATSDSRISNTEAFF.

The V call is TRBV11-2, the J call TRBJ2-4; TRBD2 might be the D (5 bases). Germline loops: CDR1 SGHAT, CDR2 FQNNGV. Trimming pared 0 bases from V and 4 bases from J, leaving 7 bases between. This CDR3 comprises 14 residues. This chain's CDR3 is CASSLEGAKNIQYF. The DNA for the CDR3 is TGTGCCAGCAGCTTAGAGGGAGCAAAAAACATTCAGTACTTC.

The CDR3 here is CASSSGRGLNSPLHF. In DNA form, the CDR3 reads TGTGCCAGCAGCTCCGGACGGGGGTTGAATTCACCCCTCCACTTT. The chain combines TRBV11-1 with TRBJ1-6; the D gene is possibly TRBD1 (5 bases). V lost 4 bases and J 7 bases, leaving 14 bases between the germline ends. Germline values: CDR1 SGHAT, CDR2 FQDESV (reference sequence). This CDR3 has 15 residues.

This chain links TRBV7-2 with TRBJ2-5, with 11 bases that match TRBD2. CDR1 and CDR2 from the germline V gene are SGHTA and FQGNSA. J gave up 4 bases and V 5 bases, and 6 bases lay outside the gene matches. This CDR3 has 15 amino acids. The CDR3 DNA sequence: TGTGCCAGCAGCCGCGGACTAGCGGGCGCAGAGACCCAGTACTTC. It translates to CASSRGLAGAETQYF.

V usage is TRBV6-5 and J usage is TRBJ2-7; 8 bases fit TRBD1. Germline trimming cut 4 bases from V and 3 bases from J; bases unmatched to any gene: 11. Germline CDR1 is MNHEY and CDR2 is SVGAGI. The CDR3 sequence is 16 residues long. CDR3 nucleotide sequence: TGTGCCAGCAGTTTTGGGGACAGGCTTGGGCTCTACGAGCAGTACTTC. Translated: CASSFGDRLGLYEQYF.

The chain is built from TRBV27 and TRBJ2-5, with D perhaps matching TRBD2 (6 bases). CDR1 MNHEY and CDR2 SMNVEV come from the germline V gene (reference sequence). Between the trimmed V and J ends, which lost 1 base and 5 bases, there was a span of 11 bases. This CDR3 is 14 amino acids long. The CDR3 protein is CASSLWRGGETQYF. As DNA, the CDR3 is TGTGCCAGCAGTTTATGGCGGGGCGGGGAGACCCAGTACTTC.

The V call is TRBV7-9, the J call TRBJ2-1; 7 bases match TRBD1. CDR3 length: 15 residues. The J segment lost 5 bases and the V segment lost 5 bases, leaving 9 bases of the junction unmatched. Germline CDR1 SEHNR, CDR2 FQNEAQ (reference sequence). The CDR3 protein is CASSPGTARDNEQFF. CDR3 DNA: TGTGCCAGCAGCCCCGGGACAGCCAGGGACAATGAGCAGTTCTTC.

The chain combines TRBV5-5 with TRBJ2-4, with 12 bases lining up with TRBD2. J was trimmed by 0 bases and V by 5 bases; bases with no gene match: 6. Germline loops: CDR1 SGHKS, CDR2 YYEKEE (reference sequence). This CDR3 spans 17 amino acids. The CDR3 loop is CASSSGLAGIAKNIQYF. DNA of the CDR3: TGTGCCAGCAGTTCAGGACTAGCGGGAATAGCCAAAAACATTCAGTACTTC.

The chain couples TRBV14 to TRBJ2-7; 7 bases match TRBD1. The V gene end was trimmed by 0 bases and the J gene end by 3 bases; junction bases not matched to a gene: 5. The CDR3 has 15 residues. Germline-derived CDR1 and CDR2 are SGHDN and FVKESK. The CDR3 DNA follows: TGTGCCAGCAGCCAAGAGCAGGGGGTCTTCTACGAGCAGTACTTC. Amino acids: CASSQEQGVFYEQYF.

This clone was seen once. This chain uses TRBV12-5 with TRBJ1-5; D not certain. In germline, CDR1 is LGHNT, CDR2 FRNRAP. Trimming shortened V by 1 base and J by 7 bases, and 8 bases separated the two germline ends. The CDR3 runs to 13 residues. Here the CDR3 DNA reads TGTGCTAGTGGTTTGGAACTGGGCCAGCCCCAGCATTTT. It translates to CASGLELGQPQHF.

The chain links TRBV5-6 to TRBJ1-4, with a possible D match to TRBD1 (6 bases). Germline-derived CDR1 and CDR2 are SGHDT and YYEEEE. V lost 2 bases and J 1 base, leaving 15 bases between the germline ends. The CDR3 extends over 17 amino acids. CDR3 loop: CASSFYNREITNEKLFF. DNA for the CDR3: TGTGCCAGCAGCTTTTACAACAGGGAAATAACTAATGAAAAACTGTTTTTT.

The rearrangement uses TRBV4-1 and TRBJ1-1, with D tentatively TRBD1 (6 bases). V was pared by 0 bases and J by 4 bases, with 12 bases between. This CDR3 comprises 15 residues. Per germline, CDR1 MGHRA and CDR2 YSYEKL. The chain's CDR3 is CASSQEGAGGTEAFF. As DNA, the CDR3 is TGCGCCAGCAGCCAAGAGGGGGCTGGAGGCACTGAAGCTTTCTTT.

V usage is TRBV28 and J usage is TRBJ1-2; D gene uncertain. CDR3 length: 12 amino acids. Germline assignment: CDR1 MDHEN and CDR2 SYDVKM. The V gene lost 6 bases and the J gene lost 11 bases, with 16 bases spanning the gap. DNA of the CDR3: TGTGCCAGCAGCCCCATTGAGAGGCCTTACACCTTC. Its protein product is CASSPIERPYTF.

This sequence joins TRBV6-1 and TRBJ1-1, with D unclear. Trimming removed 2 bases at V and 4 bases at J, with 11 bases between. The CDR3 contains 14 residues. Germline-derived CDR1 and CDR2 are MNHNS and SASEGT. CDR3 residues: CASSEFGLGTEAFF. DNA of the CDR3: TGTGCCAGCAGTGAATTCGGGTTGGGCACTGAAGCTTTCTTT.

This sequence joins TRBV18 and TRBJ1-1; unclear D gene. Germline values: CDR1 KGHSH, CDR2 LQKENI. Trimming took off 2 bases at V and 4 bases at J, with 14 bases between the two ends. CDR3 length equals 15 residues. CDR3 protein: CASSPSHGAGTEAFF. CDR3 nucleotides: TGTGCCAGCTCACCATCTCACGGAGCGGGCACTGAAGCTTTCTTT. Based on the CDR3 plus reference TRBV18 and TRBJ1-1, the full variable domain is NAGVMQNPRHLVRRRGQEARLRCSPMKGHSHVYWYRQLPEEGLKFMVYLQKENIIDESGMPKERFSAEFPKEGPSILRIQQVVRGDSAAYFCASSPSHGAGTEAFFGQGTRLTVV.

This rearrangement joins TRBV6-6 to TRBJ1-3; perhaps TRBD1 as D (6 bases). V dropped 8 bases and J dropped 3 bases, with 14 bases sitting between them. Per the germline V gene, CDR1 is MNHNY and CDR2 is SVGAGI (reference sequence). The CDR3 length is 14 residues. The CDR3 DNA reads TGTGCCAGCGCCCAAGTCAGGGGTGGAAACACCATATATTTT. Amino acids: CASAQVRGGNTIYF.